Listed below are T cell receptor beta chains from one sample, sequenced in a study of human T cells and chemical hapten exposure. TCRdb re-called the RACE reads with MiXCR, one entry per CDR3 protein. The table records around 120,000 distinct CDR3 sequences, roughly 13% of them present only once. Sequenced material: whole blood, taken in connection with sensitization to the hapten diphenylcyclopropenone (DPC). These receptor sequences come from a man between 18 and 35 years old with alopecia areata. Some clones in this sample may be carry-over from other donors' samples. Both conserved end residues are part of each CDR3. D genes are given only for firm matches. Clone sizes are given selectively: once, few, many, or a class where the clone is expanded.

TRBV7-2,NA,NA,TRBJ1-5,CASQIPGNQPQHF,TGTGCCAGCCAGATCCCGGGCAATCAGCCCCAGCATTTT
TRBV24-1,NA,NA,TRBJ2-1,CATSERGAPYNEQFF,TGTGCCACCAGTGAACGGGGGGCCCCCTACAATGAGCAGTTCTTC
TRBV11-2,NA,NA,TRBJ2-1,CASSLNREGNEQFF,TGTGCCAGCAGCTTAAACAGGGAGGGCAATGAGCAGTTCTTC
TRBV6-5,few,NA,TRBJ2-4,CASSSPTDAQLGKNIQYF,TGTGCCAGCAGTTCTCCTACAGACGCCCAACTGGGCAAAAACATTCAGTACTTC
TRBV4-1,NA,NA,TRBJ2-4,CASRKAGTMYF,TGCGCCAGCAGAAAGGCAGGTACCATGTACTTC
TRBV3-1,NA,NA,TRBJ1-5,CASSHSSTGQPQHF,TGTGCCAGCAGCCATTCATCCACCGGTCAGCCCCAGCATTTT
TRBV7-9,NA,TRBD2,TRBJ2-1,CASSFLAGGNEQFF,TGTGCCAGCAGCTTCTTAGCGGGGGGTAATGAGCAGTTCTTC
TRBV28,few,NA,TRBJ1-4,CASTLVGVAGEKLFF,TGTGCCAGCACTTTAGTTGGGGTAGCTGGAGAAAAACTGTTTTTT
TRBV7-2,few,TRBD1,TRBJ2-1,CASSLDLRGPIEEQFF,TGTGCCAGCAGCTTAGATCTCAGGGGGCCGATTGAGGAGCAGTTCTTC
TRBV2,few,NA,TRBJ2-7,CADSYEQYF,TGTGCCGACTCCTACGAGCAGTACTTC
TRBV7-9,NA,NA,TRBJ1-2,CASTQVWGLNYGYTF,TGTGCCAGCACCCAAGTATGGGGACTTAACTATGGCTACACCTTC
TRBV7-2,NA,NA,TRBJ1-1,CASSRNALRDEAFF,TGTGCCAGCAGCCGCAACGCCCTCCGGGACGAAGCTTTCTTT
TRBV11-2,NA,NA,TRBJ1-1,CASSLDGGGTEAFF,TGTGCCAGCAGCTTAGATGGGGGCGGCACTGAAGCTTTCTTT
TRBV11-2,few,NA,TRBJ2-7,CASSLFQGNYEQYF,TGTGCCAGCAGCTTATTCCAGGGTAACTACGAGCAGTACTTC
TRBV4-1,NA,NA,TRBJ2-5,CASSHNEETQYF,TGCGCCAGCAGCCACAACGAAGAGACCCAGTACTTC
TRBV14,few,NA,TRBJ2-3,CASSPYVGGDTQYF,TGTGCCAGCAGCCCCTACGTGGGGGGAGATACGCAGTATTTT
TRBV4-1,NA,TRBD1,TRBJ1-2,CASSQTQTGRSYGYTF,TGCGCCAGCAGCCAAACCCAGACAGGGCGAAGCTATGGCTACACCTTC
TRBV7-9,NA,NA,TRBJ2-5,CASSREGEGETQYF,TGTGCCAGCAGCCGAGAGGGAGAAGGGGAGACCCAGTACTTC
TRBV12-3/TRBV12-4,NA,TRBD1,TRBJ1-4,CASIGGQAEKLFF,TGTGCCAGCATCGGGGGACAGGCCGAAAAACTGTTTTTT
TRBV7-9,NA,TRBD1,TRBJ1-4,CASSLTWDSTKGAEKLFF,TGTGCCAGCAGCTTAACGTGGGACAGCACCAAAGGTGCTGAAAAACTGTTTTTT
TRBV5-1,few,NA,TRBJ1-5,CASSLGPMGDQPQHF,TGCGCCAGCAGCTTGGGACCCATGGGCGATCAGCCCCAGCATTTT
TRBV21-1,NA,NA,TRBJ1-5,CASSRFNQPQHF,TGTGCCAGCAGCAGATTCAATCAGCCCCAGCATTTT
TRBV6-2/TRBV6-3,NA,NA,TRBJ2-1,CASSWWQKSYNEQFF,TGTGCCAGCAGTTGGTGGCAGAAATCCTACAATGAGCAGTTCTTC
TRBV6-5,few,NA,TRBJ2-7,CASSYSNRDEQYF,TGTGCCAGCAGTTACTCGAACAGGGACGAGCAGTACTTC
TRBV9,few,NA,TRBJ1-5,CASSGGFLTGNQPQHF,TGTGCCAGCAGCGGGGGGTTTCTGACGGGCAATCAGCCCCAGCATTTT
TRBV18,NA,NA,TRBJ1-6,CASSPSDQNSPLHF,TGTGCCAGCTCACCTTCAGACCAAAATTCACCCCTCCACTTT
TRBV4-1,few,NA,TRBJ2-7,CASSHWADHYEQYF,TGCGCCAGCAGCCATTGGGCAGACCACTACGAGCAGTACTTC
TRBV29-1,few,NA,TRBJ1-3,CSARSGAGNTIYF,TGCAGCGCTAGATCTGGGGCTGGAAACACCATATATTTT
TRBV9,NA,TRBD1,TRBJ1-6,CASSPTGARGNSPLHF,TGTGCCAGCAGCCCGACAGGGGCCAGGGGCAATTCACCCCTCCACTTT
TRBV20-1,many,NA,TRBJ1-1,CSARVSTEAFF,TGCAGTGCTAGAGTCAGTACTGAAGCTTTCTTT
TRBV5-6,few,NA,TRBJ2-2,CASSLGPTGELFF,TGTGCCAGCAGCTTGGGCCCTACCGGGGAGCTGTTTTTT
TRBV7-9,few,NA,TRBJ2-5,CASSSDYRSETQYF,TGTGCCAGCAGCTCGGACTATCGCTCAGAGACCCAGTACTTC
TRBV4-3,few,NA,TRBJ1-6,CASSPSGGSLSSSPLHF,TGCGCCAGCAGCCCCAGTGGGGGGTCCCTTTCATCCTCACCCCTCCACTTT
TRBV20-1,NA,TRBD1,TRBJ1-2,CSARVPGQGADGYTF,TGCAGTGCTCGAGTGCCGGGACAGGGGGCAGATGGCTACACCTTC
TRBV5-5,NA,NA,TRBJ2-2,CASSLWQDTGELFF,TGTGCCAGCAGCTTATGGCAGGACACCGGGGAGCTGTTTTTT
TRBV4-2,few,NA,TRBJ2-2,CASSQESGRITGELFF,TGTGCCAGCAGCCAAGAGTCGGGCAGAATCACCGGGGAGCTGTTTTTT
TRBV3-1,NA,TRBD1,TRBJ1-2,CASSHWTGINYGYTF,TGTGCCAGCAGCCACTGGACAGGGATTAACTATGGCTACACCTTC
TRBV6-5,NA,NA,TRBJ2-2,CASSYFQNTGELFF,TGTGCCAGCAGTTACTTTCAGAACACCGGGGAGCTGTTTTTT
TRBV25-1,few,TRBD1,TRBJ1-1,CASTRQGASTEAFF,TGTGCCAGCACTAGACAGGGTGCGAGCACTGAAGCTTTCTTT
TRBV4-2,NA,NA,TRBJ1-3,CASSLDSTIYF,TGTGCCAGCAGCCTCGACAGCACCATATATTTT
TRBV11-2,few,NA,TRBJ1-1,CASSLVGYTEAFF,TGTGCCAGCAGCTTAGTCGGGTACACTGAAGCTTTCTTT
TRBV28,NA,NA,TRBJ2-7,CASSSTGLLSYEQYF,TGTGCCAGCAGTTCCACCGGGCTCCTCTCCTACGAGCAGTACTTC
TRBV21-1,NA,NA,TRBJ1-1,CASSRRKGNTEAFF,TGTGCCAGCAGCCGGAGAAAGGGGAACACTGAAGCTTTCTTT
TRBV10-2,few,TRBD1,TRBJ1-5,CASSQSGTGGNQPQHF,TGCGCCAGCAGTCAATCTGGGACAGGGGGCAACCAGCCCCAGCATTTT
TRBV3-1,NA,NA,TRBJ1-5,CASSQGENQPQHF,TGTGCCAGCAGCCAAGGGGAAAATCAGCCCCAGCATTTT